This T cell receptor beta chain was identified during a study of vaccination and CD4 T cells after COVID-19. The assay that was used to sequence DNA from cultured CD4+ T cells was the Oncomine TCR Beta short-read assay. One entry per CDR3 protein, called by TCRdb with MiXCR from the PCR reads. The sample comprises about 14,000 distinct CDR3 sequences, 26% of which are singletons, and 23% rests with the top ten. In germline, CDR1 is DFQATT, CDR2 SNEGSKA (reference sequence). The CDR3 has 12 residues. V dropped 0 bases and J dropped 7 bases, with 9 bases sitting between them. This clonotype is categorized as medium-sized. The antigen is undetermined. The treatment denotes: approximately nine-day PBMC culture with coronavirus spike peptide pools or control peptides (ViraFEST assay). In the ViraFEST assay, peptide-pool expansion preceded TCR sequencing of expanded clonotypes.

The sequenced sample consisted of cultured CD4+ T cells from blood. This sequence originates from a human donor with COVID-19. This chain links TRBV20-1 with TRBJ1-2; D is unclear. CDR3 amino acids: CSARDLGSGYTF. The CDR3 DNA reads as TGCAGTGCTAGAGATCTGGGATCTGGCTACACCTTC.